These 27 T cell receptor beta chains were sequenced from one sample in a study of CD8 T cells in Susac syndrome. With random hexamers, reverse transcription was performed on roughly 0.5 to 1 ug of RNA. TCRdb re-called the immunoSEQ multiplex PCR reads with MiXCR, one entry per CDR3 protein. The table includes approximately 300,000 distinct CDR3 sequences, about 88% detected once. Sequenced material: CD8+ T cells from PBMCs. All receptors derive from a human donor with multiple sclerosis.

This clonotype was seen a single time. The CDR3 region is CASTPGRAFQETQYF. Here the CDR3 DNA reads TGTGCCAGTACTCCGGGGAGGGCCTTCCAAGAGACCCAGTACTTC. The chain has TRBV19 and TRBJ2-5; the match to TRBD2 covers 7 bases. Germline V CDR1 and CDR2: LNHDA, SQIVND (reference sequence). The CDR3 totals 15 residues. Trimming took 7 bases from V and 1 from J; bases not matched to a gene: 9.

J is TRBJ2-5 and V is TRBV6-5; D possibly corresponds to TRBD2 (5 bases). Trimming shortened V by 6 bases and J by 5 bases, and 16 bases separated the two germline ends. The CDR3 spans 14 residues. Germline CDR1 is MNHEY and CDR2 is SVGAGI. This chain's CDR3 is CASSALGPLETQYF. For the CDR3, the DNA is TGTGCCAGCAGCGCACTAGGCCCCCTCGAGACCCAGTACTTC.

The chain links TRBV6-2 or TRBV6-3 to TRBJ2-5; 7 positions match TRBD1. After removal of 8 bases from V and 3 bases from J, the junction contained 3 bases not matched to a gene. In germline, CDR1 is MNHEY, CDR2 SVGEGT. CDR3 size: 12 residues. The CDR3 DNA is TGTGCCAGCCAGGGGGTAGAAGAGACCCAGTACTTC. It yields the protein CASQGVEETQYF.

This rearrangement joins TRBV2 to TRBJ2-7; unclear D gene. The germline V gene has CDR1 SNHLY and CDR2 FYNNEI. The CDR3 extends over 15 amino acids. The ends were cut back, 4 bases at V and 6 bases at J, with 19 bases in the middle. The CDR3 DNA reads TGTGCCAGCAGTGGCGGTGGTGCCGGCGTCCCCGAGCAGTACTTC. Encoded protein: CASSGGGAGVPEQYF. The full variable domain, rest sourced from reference TRBV2 and TRBJ2-7, is EPEVTQTPSHQVTQMGQEVILRCVPISNHLYFYWYRQILGQKVEFLVSFYNNEISEKSEIFDDQFSVERPDGSNFTLKIRSTKLEDSAMYFCASSGGGAGVPEQYFGPGTRLTVT.

This rearrangement joins TRBV7-9 to TRBJ1-6, with D uncertain. Germline V gene data show CDR1 as SEHNR and CDR2 as FQNEAQ (reference sequence). The CDR3 totals 12 residues. The V end was cut by 5 bases, the J end by 3 bases, with 2 bases between. The CDR3 is CASSLYNSPLHF. CDR3 DNA: TGTGCCAGCAGCCTCTATAATTCACCCCTCCACTTT.

The J gene is TRBJ2-3, the V gene TRBV7-2; D gene ambiguous. CDR3 size: 15 residues. From germline, CDR1 is SGHTA and CDR2 FQGNSA. The V and J ends lost 1 base and 4 bases respectively, with 12 bases between them. CDR3 sequence (DNA): TGTGCCAGCAGCTTAGTCCCGGGTTACCCAGATACGCAGTATTTT. It translates to CASSLVPGYPDTQYF.

The chain links TRBV6-1 to TRBJ1-1, with 7 bases identical to TRBD1. Germline CDR1 reads MNHNS; CDR2 reads SASEGT. V dropped 6 bases and J dropped 4; count of bases not matched to a gene: 8. The CDR3 totals 14 residues. For the CDR3, the DNA is TGTGCCAGCAGCGAGACAGGGTTTGGCACTGAAGCTTTCTTT. Protein sequence: CASSETGFGTEAFF.

J is TRBJ2-5 and V is TRBV7-6; 7 positions match TRBD2. The CDR3 is 17 amino acids. Trimming removed 0 bases from V and 1 base from J; junction bases left unmatched: 8. Looked up from germline, CDR1 is SGHVS and CDR2 is FNYEAQ. The DNA of the CDR3 is TGTGCCAGCAGCTTAGCGGGGGGAGGGCAGATCCAAGAGACCCAGTACTTC. It is translated as CASSLAGGGQIQETQYF.

The chain couples TRBV3-1 to TRBJ2-7; 11 nucleotides line up with TRBD2. Looked up from germline, CDR1 is LGHDT and CDR2 is YNNKEL (reference sequence). V trimming: 2 bases; J trimming: 4 bases; junction bases outside the gene matches: 4. The CDR3 is 15 residues long. CDR3: CASSQTSGSGYEQYF. The CDR3 DNA follows: TGTGCCAGCAGCCAAACTAGCGGGAGTGGGTACGAGCAGTACTTC.

The gene calls are TRBV18 and TRBJ2-7; D is unresolved. This CDR3 is built from 14 residues. V shed 0 bases and J shed 2 bases, with 8 bases lying between them. Germline loops: CDR1 KGHSH, CDR2 LQKENI. This chain's CDR3 is CASSPPGGPYEQYF. Here the CDR3 DNA reads TGTGCCAGCTCACCACCTGGCGGACCCTACGAGCAGTACTTC.

The chain uses TRBV19 and TRBJ1-2; 11 bases fit TRBD1. The CDR3 spans 15 residues. Germline values: CDR1 LNHDA, CDR2 SQIVND (reference sequence). With 6 bases clipped from V and 2 bases from J, the junction kept 5 bases outside the gene matches. The CDR3 nucleotides read TGTGCCAGTAGCCCGGGACAGGGGGGAAACTATGGCTACACCTTC. It encodes CASSPGQGGNYGYTF.

The CDR3 protein is CASSHSGTGTYEQYF. CDR3 nucleotides: TGTGCCAGCTCACATTCCGGGACAGGCACGTACGAGCAGTACTTC. The V and J genes are TRBV18 and TRBJ2-7; TRBD1 aligns across 8 bases. This CDR3 region has 15 residues. CDR1 KGHSH and CDR2 LQKENI come from the germline V gene. With V trimmed by 4 bases and J by 4 bases, 9 bases remained unmatched.

The chain has TRBV4-3 and TRBJ1-1; weak D call: TRBD1 (5 bases). The CDR3 sequence is 15 residues long. The V and J ends lost 5 bases and 11 bases respectively, with 24 bases between them. In germline, CDR1 is LGHNA, CDR2 YSLEER. CDR3 region: CASSYSRDDLVRAFF. CDR3 nucleotide sequence: TGCGCCAGCAGCTATTCCCGGGACGATCTAGTCCGGGCTTTCTTT.

This chain connects TRBV6-6 to TRBJ2-5; the match to TRBD2 covers 12 bases. V gave up 6 bases and J gave up 5 bases; unmatched junction bases: 7. The germline gives CDR1 MNHNY, CDR2 SVGAGI (reference sequence). The CDR3 is 15 residues long. The CDR3 here is CASSPSGGALETQYF. As DNA, the CDR3 is TGTGCCAGCAGCCCTAGCGGGGGGGCTCTGGAGACCCAGTACTTC.

V is TRBV19 and J is TRBJ2-3, with D possibly TRBD1 on 6 matching bases. V was shortened by 5 bases and J by 4 bases, with 7 bases between the two germline ends. Germline assignment: CDR1 LNHDA and CDR2 SQIVND (reference sequence). The CDR3 length is 12 residues. Written as DNA, the CDR3 is TGTGCCAGTAGTGAGGGGGCAGATACGCAGTATTTT. Protein product: CASSEGADTQYF. Looking up the rest from reference TRBV19 and TRBJ2-3 gives the full variable domain: DGGITQSPKYLFRKEGQNVTLSCEQNLNHDAMYWYRQDPGQGLRLIYYSQIVNDFQKGDIAEGYSVSREKKESFPLTVTSAQKNPTAFYLCASSEGADTQYFGPGTRLTVL.

The chain has TRBV6-2 or TRBV6-3 and TRBJ2-7, with D uncertain. This CDR3 has 13 residues. Germline V gives CDR1 MNHEY, CDR2 SVGEGT. V was clipped by 2 bases and J by 2 bases, with 7 bases between them. CDR3 amino acids: CASSYPGPYEQYF. In nucleotides, the CDR3 is TGTGCCAGCAGTTACCCAGGTCCCTACGAGCAGTACTTC.

The CDR3 sequence is CASSYTVYNEQFF. CDR3 nucleotides: TGTGCCAGCAGTTATACAGTTTACAATGAGCAGTTCTTC. This sequence joins TRBV27 and TRBJ2-1; D gene uncertain. Trimming removed 4 bases from V and 4 bases from J, with 8 bases in between. From germline, CDR1 is MNHEY and CDR2 SMNVEV (reference sequence). The CDR3 contains 13 residues.

The V gene is TRBV19, the J gene TRBJ2-3; tentatively, D is TRBD2 (5 bases). This CDR3 region has 15 residues. The germline V gene has CDR1 LNHDA and CDR2 SQIVND (reference sequence). Deletions cut 5 bases from V and 0 bases from J, with 12 bases between. The CDR3 region has the DNA TGTGCCAGTAGTGCATCACGGGGAAGCACAGATACGCAGTATTTT. Protein sequence: CASSASRGSTDTQYF. Drawing the rest from reference TRBV19 and TRBJ2-3, the complete variable domain is DGGITQSPKYLFRKEGQNVTLSCEQNLNHDAMYWYRQDPGQGLRLIYYSQIVNDFQKGDIAEGYSVSREKKESFPLTVTSAQKNPTAFYLCASSASRGSTDTQYFGPGTRLTVL.

V gene TRBV3-1 combines with J gene TRBJ2-7, with TRBD2 identical over 11 bases. The germline gives CDR1 LGHDT, CDR2 YNNKEL (reference sequence). The V segment lost 1 base and the J segment 2 bases; nucleotides outside the gene matches: 1. The CDR3 length is 15 residues. The CDR3 here is CASSQGLAGTYEQYF. As DNA, the CDR3 is TGTGCCAGCAGCCAAGGACTAGCGGGAACCTACGAGCAGTACTTC.

The chain employs TRBV7-9 and TRBJ2-3; D might be TRBD1 (5 bases). V gave up 5 bases and J gave up 4 bases, with 13 bases separating them. This CDR3 comprises 14 residues. Per germline, CDR1 SEHNR and CDR2 FQNEAQ (reference sequence). The DNA for the CDR3 is TGTGCCAGCAGCCAAGCTAGGGGTCCAGATACGCAGTATTTT. This gives the protein CASSQARGPDTQYF.

The chain employs TRBV4-1 and TRBJ1-6; possibly TRBD1 for D (5 bases). Deletions cut 1 base from V and 5 bases from J, with 9 bases between. Germline V gene data show CDR1 as MGHRA and CDR2 as YSYEKL. CDR3 size: 15 residues. CDR3 DNA: TGCGCCAGCAGCCAAGGATGGGGGAATAATTCACCCCTCCACTTT. Translating gives CASSQGWGNNSPLHF.

As DNA, the CDR3 is TGTGCCAGCAGCGTAGGTCTCCAGGGAGGCCAGCCCCAGCATTTT. Amino acids: CASSVGLQGGQPQHF. This chain uses TRBV9 with TRBJ1-5; TRBD1 might be the D (5 bases). The CDR3 is 15 amino acids. CDR1 is SGDLS, CDR2 YYNGEE, per germline. Trimming took 0 bases from V and 7 from J, leaving 14 bases between them.

The gene calls are TRBV6-2 or TRBV6-3 and TRBJ2-7; the D is unclear. Trimming removed 7 bases from V and 4 bases from J, with 8 bases in between. The CDR3 extends over 11 amino acids. Germline loops: CDR1 MNHEY, CDR2 SVGEGT. This CDR3 is CASTNGYEQYF. For the CDR3, the DNA is TGTGCCAGCACAAACGGTTACGAGCAGTACTTC.

The CDR3 nucleotides read TGCAGTGCCAGAAGTCTGTTCGCGAACACCGGGGAGCTGTTTTTT. Translated: CSARSLFANTGELFF. The V and J genes are TRBV20-1 and TRBJ2-2; D is ambiguous. The CDR3 covers 15 residues. The V gene lost 6 bases and the J gene lost 0 bases, with 14 bases spanning the gap. Germline values: CDR1 DFQATT, CDR2 SNEGSKA (reference sequence).

This chain joins TRBV29-1 and TRBJ2-3, with 8 bases that match TRBD2. The V and J ends lost 7 bases and 5 bases, in that order; junction bases with no gene match: 11. Looked up from germline, CDR1 is SQVTM and CDR2 is ANQGSEA. This CDR3 comprises 14 residues. This CDR3 is CSGLTGTSKDTQYF. In DNA form, the CDR3 reads TGCAGCGGATTAACCGGGACTAGTAAAGATACGCAGTATTTT.

The rearrangement uses TRBV10-3 and TRBJ2-7; D is ambiguous. Trimming shortened V by 2 bases and J by 3 bases, and 14 bases separated the two germline ends. Germline-derived CDR1 and CDR2 are ENHRY and SYGVKD. This CDR3 comprises 15 residues. The CDR3 region has the DNA TGTGCCATCAGTGAGACCTCCGACGGTTACTACGAGCAGTACTTC. Its protein product is CAISETSDGYYEQYF.

The rearrangement links TRBV27 to TRBJ2-3; a weak D match, TRBD1 (5 bases). Trimming stripped 6 bases from V and 3 bases from J, with 16 bases between. The CDR3 has 15 residues. The germline CDR1 and CDR2 sequences are MNHEY and SMNVEV (reference sequence). This CDR3 is CASRFTGGATDTQYF. DNA of the CDR3: TGTGCCAGCAGATTCACAGGCGGCGCAACAGATACGCAGTATTTT.